These 29 T cell receptor beta chains originate from one sample sequenced in a study of siplizumab effects on memory and regulatory T cells. Using immunoSEQ multiplex PCR, the repertoire was profiled, and TCRdb retains in-frame clones only, with some absent. The sample holds 100,000 or so clones, 93% seen once. Sequencing was performed on CD4+ T cells sorted from blood. These receptors were taken from a human donor in good health.

The J gene is TRBJ2-1, the V gene TRBV4-1; D gene uncertain. This CDR3 contains 16 residues. Germline CDR1 is MGHRA and CDR2 is YSYEKL. The germline V and J ends were trimmed by 6 bases and 4 bases, with 19 bases remaining between them. In nucleotides, the CDR3 is TGCGCCAGCAGTCAATTGGATATGATGGTTTACAATGAGCAGTTCTTC. This translates into CASSQLDMMVYNEQFF.

The chain combines TRBV29-1 with TRBJ1-2; D might be TRBD1 (5 bases). There are 11 residues in the CDR3. Germline CDR1 is SQVTM and CDR2 is ANQGSEA. V lost 6 bases and J 4 bases, leaving 9 bases between the germline ends. The CDR3 sequence: CSVGGFYGYTF. The CDR3 nucleotides read TGCAGCGTCGGGGGATTCTATGGCTACACCTTC.

This clone was found a few times. The V call is TRBV7-3, the J call TRBJ1-1; TRBD1 might be the D (5 bases). The CDR3 length is 12 residues. CDR1 SGHTA and CDR2 FQGTGA come from the germline V gene. V dropped 5 bases and J dropped 7 bases, with 11 bases sitting between them. The DNA for the CDR3 is TGTGCCAGCAGCCAAGGGACGGGTGAAGCTTTCTTT. Protein product: CASSQGTGEAFF.

The genes are TRBV18 and TRBJ2-7, with 8 nucleotides matching TRBD1. The V gene end was trimmed by 3 bases and the J gene end by 3 bases; junction bases not matched to a gene: 7. CDR3 size: 15 residues. Germline CDR1 is KGHSH and CDR2 is LQKENI. The DNA for the CDR3 is TGTGCCAGCTCACCCCGGGACAGGCCTTTCTACGAGCAGTACTTC. Translation gives CASSPRDRPFYEQYF.

The rearrangement joins TRBV11-2 to TRBJ1-3, with D hard to call. The CDR3 length is 15 residues. V was trimmed by 4 bases and J by 4 bases, leaving 14 bases between them. Looked up from germline, CDR1 is SGHAT and CDR2 is FQNNGV. The CDR3: CASSSSGPRGNTIYF. CDR3 in DNA: TGTGCCAGCAGCTCATCCGGGCCTAGAGGAAACACCATATATTTT.

The genes are TRBV19 and TRBJ1-2; D uncertain. The CDR3 runs 14 residues. Per the germline V gene, CDR1 is LNHDA and CDR2 is SQIVND (reference sequence). V shed 9 bases and J shed 4 bases, with 18 bases lying between them. The CDR3 bases are TGTGCCAGCCGAGGACCGATACTTCTCTATGGCTACACCTTC. Amino acids: CASRGPILLYGYTF.

This chain links TRBV30 with TRBJ2-5; D may be TRBD1 (7 bases). The closer fit of TRBJ2-7 to the DNA end suggests the J call may be wrong. Per germline, CDR1 GTSNPN and CDR2 SVGIG (reference sequence). The CDR3 is 14 amino acids. The CDR3 is CAWQIQQGRNEQYF. The CDR3 nucleotides read TGTGCCTGGCAAATTCAACAGGGGAGGAACGAGCAGTACTTC.

CDR3: CASSFRRGSYEQYF. CDR3 DNA: TGTGCCAGCAGTTTCCGGAGGGGGTCCTACGAGCAGTACTTC. The chain has TRBV27 and TRBJ2-7, with D perhaps TRBD1 or TRBD2 (6 bases each). CDR3 length: 14 residues. Trimming removed 3 bases at V and 1 base at J, with 10 bases between. Germline-derived CDR1 and CDR2 are MNHEY and SMNVEV (reference sequence).

This clone was seen once. V is TRBV6-5 and J is TRBJ2-1; D may match TRBD1 or TRBD2 (5 bases each). The V gene's germline CDR1 is MNHEY and CDR2 SVGAGI. V gave up 5 bases and J gave up 9 bases, with 17 bases separating them. The CDR3 is 14 amino acids. CDR3 loop: CASSRATRDPEQFF. Written as DNA, the CDR3 is TGTGCCAGCAGTCGGGCAACCCGGGACCCTGAGCAGTTCTTC.

Worth noting for this clone: One end of the junction does not line up with germline, which may come from a read error. The chain recombines TRBV7-7 with TRBJ2-1; TRBD2 agrees at 14 bases. Looked up from germline, CDR1 is SSHAT and CDR2 is FNYEAQ (reference sequence). The CDR3 extends over 16 amino acids. DNA for the CDR3: TGTGCTAGCAGCTTGGGACTAGCGGGAGCTCCCAGTGAGCAGTTCTTC. Protein sequence: CASSLGLAGAPSEQFF.

The chain carries TRBV19 and TRBJ2-7, with 12 bases aligning to TRBD2. Trimming cost V 7 bases and J 0 bases; bases outside gene matches: 1. The CDR3 is 14 amino acids. Per the germline V gene, CDR1 is LNHDA and CDR2 is SQIVND (reference sequence). Here the CDR3 DNA reads TGTGCCAGTAAGACTAGCGGGAGCTCCTACGAGCAGTACTTC. This codes for CASKTSGSSYEQYF.

V is TRBV6-5 and J is TRBJ2-5, with TRBD1 matching over 7 bases. The J call could be wrong; TRBJ2-7 is a better fit for the DNA end. The V gene's germline CDR1 is MNHEY and CDR2 SVGAGI. This CDR3 contains 13 residues. CDR3 residues: CASNKQGWNEQYF. The CDR3 DNA is TGTGCCAGCAACAAACAGGGGTGGAACGAGCAGTACTTC.

In this sample, this clone turned up once. The chain has TRBV6-5 and TRBJ1-1; 8 nucleotides align to TRBD1. CDR3 length equals 13 residues. CDR1 is MNHEY, CDR2 SVGAGI, per germline. V trimming: 4 bases; J trimming: 6 bases; junction bases outside the gene matches: 4. CDR3 loop: CASSSDRGSEAFF. The CDR3 nucleotides read TGTGCCAGCAGTTCCGACAGGGGTTCTGAAGCTTTCTTT.

This clone was observed once. The identical CDR3 is also encoded by other nucleotide sequences in the sample. The chain links TRBV5-1 to TRBJ2-7; 7 bases are shared with TRBD2. J gave up 3 bases and V 4 bases, and 13 bases lay outside the gene matches. CDR1 SGHRS and CDR2 YFSETQ come from the germline V gene. This CDR3 is 16 amino acids long. The CDR3 spells CASSPGAGVTLYEQYF. CDR3 DNA sequence: TGCGCCAGCAGCCCTGGGGCGGGAGTCACTCTCTACGAGCAGTACTTC.

The chain carries TRBV7-2 and TRBJ2-5, with 7 bases lining up with TRBD1. Germline-derived CDR1 and CDR2 are SGHTA and FQGNSA. J was trimmed by 1 base and V by 0 bases; bases with no gene match: 2. The CDR3 spans 15 residues. The CDR3 DNA reads as TGTGCCAGCAGCTTAGCCACAGGGGTCCAAGAGACCCAGTACTTC. Protein product: CASSLATGVQETQYF.

Regarding this clone: Relative to the germline gene, one junction end is altered; a read error may explain this. This chain uses TRBV6-5 with TRBJ2-5; D might be TRBD1 or TRBD2, each matching 5 bases. Germline CDR1 reads MNHEY; CDR2 reads SVGAGI. The CDR3 runs to 14 residues. CDR3 region: CASSAPGRQGTQYF. In DNA form, the CDR3 reads TGTGCCAGCAGTGCTCCGGGACGCCAAGGGACCCAGTACTTC.

The chain joins TRBV14 to TRBJ1-2; no clear D. In germline, CDR1 is SGHDN, CDR2 FVKESK. This CDR3 spans 13 amino acids. The germline V and J ends were trimmed by 2 bases and 5 bases, with 9 bases remaining between them. The CDR3 DNA reads TGTGCCAGCAGCCAACTACGGTCATATGGCTACACCTTC. Its translation: CASSQLRSYGYTF.

The chain uses TRBV7-2 and TRBJ2-7, with D tentatively TRBD1 (6 bases). The CDR3 runs 15 residues. V lost 1 base and J 0 bases, leaving 10 bases between the germline ends. Germline CDR1 and CDR2: SGHTA and FQGNSA. The CDR3 DNA sequence: TGTGCCAGCAGCTTAGGAAGGACAGTCTCCTACGAGCAGTACTTC. It encodes CASSLGRTVSYEQYF.

The chain links TRBV30 to TRBJ1-6; no definite D call. The CDR3 sequence is 14 residues long. Trimming removed 2 bases from V and 5 bases from J, with 10 bases in between. Germline V gene data show CDR1 as GTSNPN and CDR2 as SVGIG (reference sequence). CDR3 protein: CAWSTQVHNSPLHF. In DNA, the CDR3 is TGTGCCTGGAGTACCCAGGTGCATAATTCACCCCTCCACTTT.

This chain links TRBV28 with TRBJ2-3, with 9 bases aligning to TRBD2. The CDR3 is 14 amino acids. The V gene's germline CDR1 is MDHEN and CDR2 SYDVKM. J gave up 4 bases and V 2 bases, and 1 base lay outside the gene matches. This chain's CDR3 is CASSLAGGADTQYF. The CDR3 nucleotides are TGTGCCAGCAGTTTAGCGGGAGGGGCAGATACGCAGTATTTT.

This rearrangement joins TRBV19 to TRBJ2-5; D not certain. Trimming took 1 base from V and 5 from J, leaving 11 bases between them. The CDR3 sequence is 14 residues long. Germline CDR1 and CDR2: LNHDA and SQIVND (reference sequence). CDR3 coding DNA: TGTGCCAGTAGTATAGTGACCGGCGCGGAGACCCAGTACTTC. It is translated as CASSIVTGAETQYF. Full variable domain (outside the CDR3, taken from reference TRBV19 and TRBJ2-5): DGGITQSPKYLFRKEGQNVTLSCEQNLNHDAMYWYRQDPGQGLRLIYYSQIVNDFQKGDIAEGYSVSREKKESFPLTVTSAQKNPTAFYLCASSIVTGAETQYFGPGTRLLVL.

The chain uses TRBV7-2 and TRBJ1-1; D not resolved. Germline values: CDR1 SGHTA, CDR2 FQGNSA. This CDR3 has 13 residues. The V and J ends lost 5 bases and 0 bases respectively, with 7 bases between them. The CDR3 loop is CASSRRVNTEAFF. The CDR3 bases are TGTGCCAGCAGCAGGAGGGTGAACACTGAAGCTTTCTTT.

This rearrangement joins TRBV5-1 to TRBJ2-7, with 7 nucleotides matching TRBD1. The CDR3 runs to 15 residues. With V trimmed by 3 bases and J by 1 base, 7 bases remained unmatched. Germline V gene lookup returns CDR1 SGHRS and CDR2 YFSETQ. The CDR3 DNA is TGCGCCAGCAGCTCGCGGCAGGGGGAATCCTACGAGCAGTACTTC. Translation gives CASSSRQGESYEQYF.

DNA of the CDR3: TGTGCCAGTAGTATAAGGCGTAACTATGGCTACACCTTC. Its protein is CASSIRRNYGYTF. The chain couples TRBV19 to TRBJ1-2; the D is unclear. In germline, CDR1 is LNHDA, CDR2 SQIVND (reference sequence). V shed 2 bases and J shed 1 base, with 5 bases lying between them. There are 13 residues in the CDR3.

V is TRBV29-1 and J is TRBJ2-2, with D maybe TRBD2 (6 bases). The CDR3 loop spans 14 amino acids. The V gene's germline CDR1 is SQVTM and CDR2 ANQGSEA. Trimming shortened V by 4 bases and J by 5 bases, and 14 bases separated the two germline ends. CDR3 in DNA: TGCAGCGTTGTAGGCAGGGAGGTAACCGGGGAGCTGTTTTTT. Its protein is CSVVGREVTGELFF.

This chain uses TRBV6-5 with TRBJ1-4; possible D gene TRBD1, 6 bases. CDR1 and CDR2 from the germline V gene are MNHEY and SVGAGI. This CDR3 spans 15 amino acids. Trimming pared 6 bases from V and 7 bases from J, leaving 18 bases between. CDR3 residues: CASSIRRGLGEKLFF. CDR3 coding DNA: TGTGCCAGCAGCATACGCAGGGGTCTGGGTGAAAAACTGTTTTTT.

The CDR3 DNA is TGTGCCAGCAGCGTAGAACCCAGGGGGCTCAAGCAGTTCTTC. Translating gives CASSVEPRGLKQFF. This sequence joins TRBV9 and TRBJ2-1, with TRBD1 matching 8 bases. Germline V gene lookup returns CDR1 SGDLS and CDR2 YYNGEE. The CDR3 is 14 residues long. With V trimmed by 0 bases and J by 11 bases, 7 bases remained unmatched.

This chain's CDR3 is CASSAGSPGRGTEAFF. The CDR3 DNA is TGCGCCAGCAGCGCCGGGAGCCCAGGGAGGGGCACTGAAGCTTTCTTT. This chain links TRBV5-1 with TRBJ1-1; a possible D gene is TRBD1 (5 bases). Germline V gene lookup returns CDR1 SGHRS and CDR2 YFSETQ. V lost 4 bases to trimming and J lost 4 bases, with 20 bases between them. There are 16 residues in the CDR3. Based on the CDR3 plus reference TRBV5-1 and TRBJ1-1, the full variable domain is KAGVTQTPRYLIKTRGQQVTLSCSPISGHRSVSWYQQTPGQGLQFLFEYFSETQRNKGNFPGRFSGRQFSNSRSEMNVSTLELGDSALYLCASSAGSPGRGTEAFFGQGTRLTVV.

The gene calls are TRBV25-1 and TRBJ2-1, with D perhaps matching TRBD2 (6 bases). From germline, CDR1 is MGHDK and CDR2 SYGVNS. The V gene lost 6 bases and the J gene lost 6 bases, with 18 bases spanning the gap. The CDR3 runs 15 residues. The DNA of the CDR3 is TGTGCCAGCAGGCATTGGGGGGAGAGGTCCAATGAGCAGTTCTTC. This encodes CASRHWGERSNEQFF.